This T cell receptor beta chain derives from a study of a mutant IDH1 vaccine in newly diagnosed glioma. Study at large: Patients had eight vaccinations, in weeks 1, 3, 5, 7, 11, 15, 19 and 23. Those enrolled had earlier been treated with radiotherapy, temozolomide, or both, mostly both. Overall study results and limits: Pseudoprogression seemed unlinked to shifts in top peripheral T cell clonotypes.

Time point of the sample: week 11, during vaccination. It was 300 ug of mutant IDH1 20-mer peptide that made up each vaccine dose, given with topical imiquimod. Those who donated had recent WHO grade 3 or 4 IDH1-mutant, ATRX-lost astrocytomas. With regard to this clone: Its antigen is currently unknown.

V was pared by 5 bases and J by 0 bases, with 10 bases of the junction left unmatched. Germline assignment: CDR1 SGHKS and CDR2 YYEKEE (reference sequence). CDR3 length: 17 amino acids. Profiling relied on immunoSEQ multiplex PCR, and the TCRdb table lists in-frame clones only, not all of them. The sample gives 30,000 to 35,000 clones, 85% to 90% of which show up once; around 21% is in the top ten. The material was PBMCs, obtained from a glioma patient whose treatment included an IDH1 peptide vaccine. The receptor comes from a man aged 18-30 years with glioma. V gene TRBV5-5 combines with J gene TRBJ2-1, with 8 bases identical to TRBD2. The CDR3 DNA is TGTGCCAGCAGACCGGGACTAGGGAAGGGCTCCTACAATGAGCAGTTCTTC. Protein sequence: CASRPGLGKGSYNEQFF.